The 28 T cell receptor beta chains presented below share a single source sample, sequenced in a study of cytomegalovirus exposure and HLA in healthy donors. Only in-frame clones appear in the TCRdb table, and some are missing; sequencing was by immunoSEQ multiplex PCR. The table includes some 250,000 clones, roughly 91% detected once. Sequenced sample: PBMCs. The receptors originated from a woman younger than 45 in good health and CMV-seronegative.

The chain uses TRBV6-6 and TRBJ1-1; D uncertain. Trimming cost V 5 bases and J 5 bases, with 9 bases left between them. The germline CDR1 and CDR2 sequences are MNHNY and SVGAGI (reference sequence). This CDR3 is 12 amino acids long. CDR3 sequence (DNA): TGTGCCAGCAGTCCCGGACCAACTGAAGCTTTCTTT. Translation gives CASSPGPTEAFF.

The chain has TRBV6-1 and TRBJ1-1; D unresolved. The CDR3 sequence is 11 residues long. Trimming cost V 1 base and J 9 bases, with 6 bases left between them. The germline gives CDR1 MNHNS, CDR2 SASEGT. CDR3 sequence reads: CASSEGLKAFF. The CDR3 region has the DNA TGTGCCAGCAGTGAAGGGTTGAAAGCTTTCTTT.

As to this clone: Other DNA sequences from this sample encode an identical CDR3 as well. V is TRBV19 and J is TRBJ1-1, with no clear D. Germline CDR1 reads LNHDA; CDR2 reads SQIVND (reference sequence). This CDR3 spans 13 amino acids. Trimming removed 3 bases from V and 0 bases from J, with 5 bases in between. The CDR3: CASSMTLNTEAFF. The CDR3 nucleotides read TGTGCCAGTAGTATGACATTGAACACTGAAGCTTTCTTT.

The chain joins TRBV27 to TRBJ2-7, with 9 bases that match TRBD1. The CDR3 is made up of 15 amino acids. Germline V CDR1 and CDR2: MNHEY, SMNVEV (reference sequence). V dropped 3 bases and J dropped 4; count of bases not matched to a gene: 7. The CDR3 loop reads CASSFRDRVLYEQYF. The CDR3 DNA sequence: TGTGCCAGCAGTTTCCGGGACAGGGTGCTATACGAGCAGTACTTC.

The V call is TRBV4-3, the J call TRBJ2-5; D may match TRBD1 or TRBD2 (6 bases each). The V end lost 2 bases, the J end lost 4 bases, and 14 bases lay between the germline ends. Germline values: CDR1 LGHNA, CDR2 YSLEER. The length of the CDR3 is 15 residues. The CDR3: CASSQLRGARETQYF. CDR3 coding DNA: TGCGCCAGCAGCCAATTAAGGGGGGCCCGAGAGACCCAGTACTTC.

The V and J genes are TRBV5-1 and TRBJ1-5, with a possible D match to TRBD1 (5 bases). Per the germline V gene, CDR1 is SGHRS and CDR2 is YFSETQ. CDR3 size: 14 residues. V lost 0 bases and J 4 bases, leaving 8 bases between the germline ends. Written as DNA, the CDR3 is TGCGCCAGCAGCTTGGGACAGTCTAATCAGCCCCAGCATTTT. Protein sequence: CASSLGQSNQPQHF.

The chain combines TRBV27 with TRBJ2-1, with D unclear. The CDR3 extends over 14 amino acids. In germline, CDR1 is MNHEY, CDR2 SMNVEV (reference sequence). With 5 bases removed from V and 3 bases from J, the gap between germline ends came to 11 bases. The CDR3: CASSPTLRYNEQFF. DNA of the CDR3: TGTGCCAGCAGTCCCACCTTGCGCTACAATGAGCAGTTCTTC.

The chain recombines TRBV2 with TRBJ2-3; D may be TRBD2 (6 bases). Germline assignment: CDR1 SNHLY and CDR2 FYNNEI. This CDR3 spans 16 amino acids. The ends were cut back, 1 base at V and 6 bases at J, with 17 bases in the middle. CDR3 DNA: TGTGCCAGCAGTGAAGGGTTAAATCGTGCGGGGGATACGCAGTATTTT. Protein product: CASSEGLNRAGDTQYF.

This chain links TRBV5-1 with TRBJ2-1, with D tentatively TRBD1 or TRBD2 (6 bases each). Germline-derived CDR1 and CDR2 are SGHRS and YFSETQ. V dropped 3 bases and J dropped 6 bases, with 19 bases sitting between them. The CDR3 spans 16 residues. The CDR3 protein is CASSYPRGVESNEQFF. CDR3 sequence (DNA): TGCGCCAGCAGCTACCCGAGGGGGGTGGAATCCAATGAGCAGTTCTTC.

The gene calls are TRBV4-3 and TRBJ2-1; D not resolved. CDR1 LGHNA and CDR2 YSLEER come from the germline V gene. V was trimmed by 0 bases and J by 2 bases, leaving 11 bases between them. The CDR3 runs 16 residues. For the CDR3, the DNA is TGCGCCAGCAGCCAAGACGGCCCGGCCCCCTACAATGAGCAGTTCTTC. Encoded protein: CASSQDGPAPYNEQFF.

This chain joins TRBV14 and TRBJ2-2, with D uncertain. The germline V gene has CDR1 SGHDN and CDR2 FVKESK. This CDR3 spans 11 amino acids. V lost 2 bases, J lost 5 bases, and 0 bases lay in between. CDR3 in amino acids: CASSQTGELFF. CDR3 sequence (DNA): TGTGCCAGCAGCCAAACCGGGGAGCTGTTTTTT.

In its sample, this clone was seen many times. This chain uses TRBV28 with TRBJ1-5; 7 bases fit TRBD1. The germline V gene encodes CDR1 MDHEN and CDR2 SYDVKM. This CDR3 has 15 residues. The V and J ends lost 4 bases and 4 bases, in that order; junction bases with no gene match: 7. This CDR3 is CASSSADRVNQPQHF. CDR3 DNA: TGTGCCAGCAGTTCAGCCGACAGGGTTAATCAGCCCCAGCATTTT. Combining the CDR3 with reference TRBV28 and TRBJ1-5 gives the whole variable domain DVKVTQSSRYLVKRTGEKVFLECVQDMDHENMFWYRQDPGLGLRLIYFSYDVKMKEKGDIPEGYSVSREKKERFSLILESASTNQTSMYLCASSSADRVNQPQHFGDGTRLSIL.

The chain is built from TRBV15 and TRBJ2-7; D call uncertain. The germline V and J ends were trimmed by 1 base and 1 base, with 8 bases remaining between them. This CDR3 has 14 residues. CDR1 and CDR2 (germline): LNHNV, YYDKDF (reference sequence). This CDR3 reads CATSRGKQSYEQYF. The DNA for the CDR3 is TGTGCCACCAGCAGAGGGAAACAATCCTACGAGCAGTACTTC.

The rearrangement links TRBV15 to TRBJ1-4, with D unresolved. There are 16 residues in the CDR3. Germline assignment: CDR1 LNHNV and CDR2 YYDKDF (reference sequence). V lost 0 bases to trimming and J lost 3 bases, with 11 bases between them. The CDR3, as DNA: TGTGCCACCAGCAGAGATTTGGGGAGTTCTAATGAAAAACTGTTTTTT. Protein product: CATSRDLGSSNEKLFF.

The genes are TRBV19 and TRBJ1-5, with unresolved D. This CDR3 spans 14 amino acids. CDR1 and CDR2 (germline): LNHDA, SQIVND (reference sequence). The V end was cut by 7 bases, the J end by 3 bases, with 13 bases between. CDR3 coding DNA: TGTGCCAGTAACGCGGGGATAGCCAATCAGCCCCAGCATTTT. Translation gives CASNAGIANQPQHF.

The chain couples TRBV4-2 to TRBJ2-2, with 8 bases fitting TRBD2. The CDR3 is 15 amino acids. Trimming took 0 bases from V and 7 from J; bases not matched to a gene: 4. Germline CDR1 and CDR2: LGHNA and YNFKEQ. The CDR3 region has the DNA TGTGCCAGCAGCCAAGAGACTGGGACTAGCGGGGAGCTGTTTTTT. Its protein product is CASSQETGTSGELFF.

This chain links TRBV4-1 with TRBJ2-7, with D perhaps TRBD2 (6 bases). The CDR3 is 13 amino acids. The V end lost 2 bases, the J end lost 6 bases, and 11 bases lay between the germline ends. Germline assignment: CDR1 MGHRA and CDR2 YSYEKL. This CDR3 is CASSQTIAVEQYF. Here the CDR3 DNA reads TGCGCCAGCAGCCAAACAATAGCGGTCGAGCAGTACTTC.

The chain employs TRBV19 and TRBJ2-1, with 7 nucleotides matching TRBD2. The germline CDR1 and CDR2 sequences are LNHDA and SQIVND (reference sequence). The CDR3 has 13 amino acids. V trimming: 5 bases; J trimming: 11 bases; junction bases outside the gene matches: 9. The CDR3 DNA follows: TGTGCCAGTAGTCCTCAGGGACTACCTAAGCAGTTCTTC. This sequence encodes CASSPQGLPKQFF.

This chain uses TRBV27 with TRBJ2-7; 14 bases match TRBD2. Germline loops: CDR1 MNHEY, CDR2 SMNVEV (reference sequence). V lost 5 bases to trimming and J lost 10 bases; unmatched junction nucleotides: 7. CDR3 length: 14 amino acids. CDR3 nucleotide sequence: TGTGCCAGCAGTCCCTCGACTAGCGGGAGGGCCCAGTACTTC. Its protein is CASSPSTSGRAQYF.

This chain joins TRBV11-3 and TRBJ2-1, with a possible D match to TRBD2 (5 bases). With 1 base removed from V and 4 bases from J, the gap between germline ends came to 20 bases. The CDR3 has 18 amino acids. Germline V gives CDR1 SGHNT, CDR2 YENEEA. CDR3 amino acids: CASSLGGLAERFYNEQFF. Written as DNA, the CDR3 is TGTGCCAGCAGCTTAGGAGGGCTAGCAGAGAGATTTTACAATGAGCAGTTCTTC.

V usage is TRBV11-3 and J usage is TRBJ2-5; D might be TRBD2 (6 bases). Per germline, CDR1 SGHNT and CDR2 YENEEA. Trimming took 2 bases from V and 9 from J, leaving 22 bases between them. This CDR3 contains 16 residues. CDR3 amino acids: CASSLSLVGGALAQYF. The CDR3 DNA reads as TGTGCCAGCAGCTTATCCCTAGTGGGAGGCGCACTGGCCCAGTACTTC. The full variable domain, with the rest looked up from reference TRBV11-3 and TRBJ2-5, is EAGVVQSPRYKIIEKKQPVAFWCNPISGHNTLYWYLQNLGQGPELLIRYENEEAVDDSQLPKDRFSAERLKGVDSTLKIQPAELGDSAVYLCASSLSLVGGALAQYFGPGTRLLVL.

CDR3 nucleotide sequence: TGTGCCAGCAGCCTCCGGGACAGCACCGGGGAGCTGTTTTTT. This translates into CASSLRDSTGELFF. This rearrangement joins TRBV6-1 to TRBJ2-2; 7 bases are a match to TRBD1. Germline lookup yields CDR1 MNHNS and CDR2 SASEGT. There are 14 residues in the CDR3. J was trimmed by 4 bases and V by 6 bases; bases with no gene match: 5.

CDR3 sequence reads: CASSPPMRGSNQPQHF. In nucleotides, the CDR3 is TGTGCCAGCAGCCCCCCCATGAGAGGTAGCAATCAGCCCCAGCATTTT. This chain joins TRBV6-6 and TRBJ1-5, with no clear D. Germline V gene data show CDR1 as MNHNY and CDR2 as SVGAGI (reference sequence). Trimming cost V 6 bases and J 0 bases, with 15 bases left between them. This CDR3 comprises 16 residues.

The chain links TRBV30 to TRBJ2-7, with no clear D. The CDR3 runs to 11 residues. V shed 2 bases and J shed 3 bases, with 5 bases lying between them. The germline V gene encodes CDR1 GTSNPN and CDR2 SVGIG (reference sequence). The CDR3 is CAWSTFYEQYF. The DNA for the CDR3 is TGTGCCTGGAGTACCTTCTACGAGCAGTACTTC.

CDR3 in amino acids: CAWNIGAGGIDTQYF. The CDR3 DNA sequence: TGTGCCTGGAATATTGGAGCGGGAGGGATAGATACGCAGTATTTT. The gene calls are TRBV30 and TRBJ2-3, with 10 bases matching TRBD2. V was pared by 4 bases and J by 5 bases, with 9 bases of the junction left unmatched. The CDR3 runs 15 residues. Germline assignment: CDR1 GTSNPN and CDR2 SVGIG (reference sequence).

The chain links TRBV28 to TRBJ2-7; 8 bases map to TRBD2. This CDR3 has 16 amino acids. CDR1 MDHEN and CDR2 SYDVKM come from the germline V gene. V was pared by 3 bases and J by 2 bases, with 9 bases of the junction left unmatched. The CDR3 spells CASSFLLAELPYEQYF. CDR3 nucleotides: TGTGCCAGCAGTTTCCTACTAGCGGAGTTACCCTACGAGCAGTACTTC.

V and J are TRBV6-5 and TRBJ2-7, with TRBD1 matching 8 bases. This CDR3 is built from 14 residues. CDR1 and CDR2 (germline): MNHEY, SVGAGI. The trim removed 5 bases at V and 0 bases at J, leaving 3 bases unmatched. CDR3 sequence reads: CASSPGGLSYEQYF. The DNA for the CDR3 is TGTGCCAGCAGTCCAGGGGGCCTCTCCTACGAGCAGTACTTC.

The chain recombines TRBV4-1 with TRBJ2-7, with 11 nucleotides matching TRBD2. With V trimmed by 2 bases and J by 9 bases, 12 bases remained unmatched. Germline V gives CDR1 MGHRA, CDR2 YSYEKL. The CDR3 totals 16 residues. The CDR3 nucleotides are TGCGCCAGCAGCCAATTGGTTACTAGCGGGAGTAAAGCGCAGTACTTC. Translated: CASSQLVTSGSKAQYF.